The 32 T cell receptor beta chains reported below all come from one sample, sequenced in a study of blood T cell repertoires in COVID-19. Data came from immunoSEQ multiplex PCR; TCRdb stores just in-frame clones and leaves some out. The data contain 300,000 to 400,000 clones, about 93% of them seen just once; the ten biggest clones take up less than 3.5%. The sample consisted of peripheral blood. These receptors were taken from a woman between 18 and 29 years old who had recovered from COVID-19.

The V call is TRBV7-9, the J call TRBJ2-1, with 13 bases lining up with TRBD2. Trimming at V came to 5 bases and at J to 0 bases, leaving 7 bases not matched to a gene. Looked up from germline, CDR1 is SEHNR and CDR2 is FQNEAQ (reference sequence). The CDR3 extends over 18 amino acids. The CDR3 sequence: CASSRTSGSLISYNEQFF. The CDR3 region has the DNA TGTGCCAGCAGCCGGACTAGCGGGAGTTTGATCTCCTACAATGAGCAGTTCTTC.

The chain carries TRBV4-3 and TRBJ2-1; D gene unclear. This CDR3 has 15 amino acids. Germline CDR1 reads LGHNA; CDR2 reads YSLEER. V was pared by 2 bases and J by 0 bases, with 8 bases between. As DNA, the CDR3 is TGCGCCAGCAGCCAATATACGAGCTCCTACAATGAGCAGTTCTTC. Its protein is CASSQYTSSYNEQFF.

The chain links TRBV24-1 to TRBJ2-1; 13 bases line up with TRBD2. Per the germline V gene, CDR1 is KGHDR and CDR2 is SFDVKD. With V trimmed by 7 bases and J by 9 bases, 5 bases remained unmatched. The CDR3 length is 14 residues. CDR3 residues: CATSGLAGAFEQFF. DNA for the CDR3: TGTGCCACCAGCGGACTAGCGGGAGCCTTTGAGCAGTTCTTC.

The genes are TRBV7-2 and TRBJ2-2; TRBD2 matches at 8 bases. Per the germline V gene, CDR1 is SGHTA and CDR2 is FQGNSA. CDR3 length equals 19 residues. The J segment lost 6 bases and the V segment lost 4 bases, leaving 19 bases of the junction unmatched. The CDR3 reads CASSSSTTYGRAPAGELFF. The CDR3 DNA follows: TGTGCCAGCAGCTCATCCACGACTTACGGGAGGGCCCCGGCCGGGGAGCTGTTTTTT.

This clone showed up just once. The chain combines TRBV4-3 with TRBJ2-1; weak D call: TRBD1 (7 bases). The length of the CDR3 is 16 residues. In germline, CDR1 is LGHNA, CDR2 YSLEER. Trimming removed 0 bases at V and 6 bases at J, with 15 bases between. The CDR3 spells CASSQDGQGGGNEQFF. The CDR3 bases are TGCGCCAGCAGCCAAGATGGCCAGGGGGGTGGCAATGAGCAGTTCTTC.

The CDR3 region is CASSTGQASRTSGTYEQYV. DNA of the CDR3: TGTGCCAGCAGTACCGGACAGGCGAGCCGGACTAGCGGGACCTACGAGCAGTACGTC. This rearrangement joins TRBV6-2 or TRBV6-3 to TRBJ2-7; TRBD2 agrees at 12 bases. The CDR3 totals 19 residues. The germline V gene has CDR1 MNHEY and CDR2 SVGEGT. V lost 5 bases and J lost 2; bases outside the gene matches: 16.

The rearrangement uses TRBV28 and TRBJ2-4; no definite D call. Germline V gives CDR1 MDHEN, CDR2 SYDVKM. CDR3 length: 15 amino acids. V lost 1 base and J 2 bases, leaving 9 bases between the germline ends. DNA for the CDR3: TGTGCCAGCAGTTTATTAACTGTTTCCAAAAACATTCAGTACTTC. Translating gives CASSLLTVSKNIQYF.

The gene calls are TRBV10-3 and TRBJ1-4, with D possibly being TRBD1 (6 bases). Trimming cost V 0 bases and J 4 bases, with 9 bases left between them. There are 15 residues in the CDR3. Germline CDR1 ENHRY, CDR2 SYGVKD. DNA of the CDR3: TGTGCCATCAGTGAGTCGATCAGGGGTAATGAAAAACTGTTTTTT. This codes for CAISESIRGNEKLFF.

The genes are TRBV6-6 and TRBJ2-2; D possibly corresponds to TRBD1 (5 bases). Trimming removed 2 bases at V and 5 bases at J, with 12 bases between. The germline CDR1 and CDR2 sequences are MNHNY and SVGAGI (reference sequence). The CDR3 is made up of 15 amino acids. CDR3 DNA: TGTGCCAGCAGTTACCAAAGGGGCTTAACCGGGGAGCTGTTTTTT. It codes for CASSYQRGLTGELFF.

This rearrangement joins TRBV2 to TRBJ1-1, with unresolved D. The CDR3 covers 11 residues. Germline V gives CDR1 SNHLY, CDR2 FYNNEI. V dropped 8 bases and J dropped 1 base, with 5 bases sitting between them. The CDR3 loop is CASVRNTEAFF. Here the CDR3 DNA reads TGTGCCAGCGTCAGGAACACTGAAGCTTTCTTT.

The chain couples TRBV7-2 to TRBJ1-2, with 12 positions matching TRBD1. CDR3 length equals 19 residues. Germline assignment: CDR1 SGHTA and CDR2 FQGNSA. With 2 bases clipped from V and 0 bases from J, the junction kept 10 bases outside the gene matches. The CDR3 DNA sequence: TGTGCCAGCAGCTTACGGACGGGACAGGGGGCCTTAACTAACTATGGCTACACCTTC. It is translated as CASSLRTGQGALTNYGYTF.

The V gene is TRBV24-1, the J gene TRBJ2-3; TRBD2 matches 10 bases. The CDR3 spans 16 residues. Trimming took 2 bases from V and 4 from J; bases not matched to a gene: 5. Germline loops: CDR1 KGHDR, CDR2 SFDVKD. The CDR3 spells CATSDSIAGGADTQYF. The CDR3 coding sequence is TGTGCCACCAGTGATTCAATAGCGGGAGGCGCAGATACGCAGTATTTT.

The chain couples TRBV9 to TRBJ2-1; 8 nucleotides agree with TRBD2. There are 15 residues in the CDR3. Trimming took 4 bases from V and 2 from J; bases not matched to a gene: 5. Germline CDR1 and CDR2: SGDLS and YYNGEE. The DNA of the CDR3 is TGTGCCAGCAGCCCGACTAGCGCGGCCTACAATGAGCAGTTCTTC. Protein product: CASSPTSAAYNEQFF.

The V and J genes are TRBV7-7 and TRBJ1-3; 8 bases agree with TRBD1. The junction had 4 bases not matched to a gene; V was cut back by 5 bases and J by 4 bases. The V gene's germline CDR1 is SSHAT and CDR2 FNYEAQ (reference sequence). This CDR3 has 14 residues. This chain's CDR3 is CASSPGTGGNTIYF. The CDR3 nucleotides are TGTGCCAGCAGCCCTGGGACAGGAGGAAACACCATATATTTT.

The chain couples TRBV10-2 to TRBJ1-2; D unresolved. The CDR3 contains 13 residues. The germline V gene encodes CDR1 WSHSY and CDR2 SAAADI. V was cut by 3 bases and J by 0 bases, with 5 bases left in between. This chain's CDR3 is CASSESANYGYTF. The CDR3 DNA follows: TGCGCCAGCAGTGAATCAGCTAACTATGGCTACACCTTC.

The chain recombines TRBV5-1 with TRBJ2-1, with 12 positions matching TRBD1. The germline gives CDR1 SGHRS, CDR2 YFSETQ. This CDR3 has 16 residues. The V gene end was trimmed by 4 bases and the J gene end by 7 bases; junction bases not matched to a gene: 9. The CDR3 spells CASSQRGQGAGNEQFF. In DNA, the CDR3 is TGCGCCAGCAGCCAAAGGGGACAGGGGGCCGGGAATGAGCAGTTCTTC.

This chain joins TRBV9 and TRBJ1-6; TRBD1 matches 7 bases. Germline V gene lookup returns CDR1 SGDLS and CDR2 YYNGEE. V was pared by 4 bases and J by 2 bases, with 9 bases of the junction left unmatched. This CDR3 is built from 17 residues. The DNA of the CDR3 is TGTGCCAGCAGCCAGCGGGTAGGGGGCACCTATAATTCACCCCTCCACTTT. Its protein is CASSQRVGGTYNSPLHF.

This clone appeared a few times. V is TRBV5-4 and J is TRBJ2-2; 9 bases match TRBD2. The CDR3 runs 15 residues. J gave up 5 bases and V 3 bases, and 5 bases lay outside the gene matches. Per the germline V gene, CDR1 is SGHNT and CDR2 is YYREEE (reference sequence). The CDR3 loop reads CASSSTSGGTGELFF. The CDR3 DNA follows: TGTGCCAGCAGCTCGACTAGCGGTGGGACCGGGGAGCTGTTTTTT.

The chain has TRBV7-2 and TRBJ1-2, with a weak D call TRBD1 (5 bases). The V end was cut by 0 bases, the J end by 3 bases, with 5 bases between. Looked up from germline, CDR1 is SGHTA and CDR2 is FQGNSA. The CDR3 sequence is 13 residues long. CDR3 sequence (DNA): TGTGCCAGCAGCTTAGCCAGGGACTATGGCTACACCTTC. Protein sequence: CASSLARDYGYTF.

The chain links TRBV5-1 to TRBJ1-6, with 7 positions matching TRBD1. Germline V gene lookup returns CDR1 SGHRS and CDR2 YFSETQ. V shed 4 bases, J shed 13 bases, and the junction held 5 bases outside the gene matches. There are 12 residues in the CDR3. This chain's CDR3 is CASSLDRTPLHF. CDR3 sequence (DNA): TGCGCCAGCAGCCTGGACAGGACCCCCCTCCACTTT.

The V gene is TRBV11-2, the J gene TRBJ2-1; 11 bases fit TRBD2. This CDR3 is 16 amino acids long. The V gene end was trimmed by 4 bases and the J gene end by 3 bases; junction bases not matched to a gene: 5. Germline V gene lookup returns CDR1 SGHAT and CDR2 FQNNGV. The CDR3 here is CASSYTGTSGYNEQFF. In nucleotides, the CDR3 is TGTGCCAGCAGCTACACAGGGACTAGCGGCTACAATGAGCAGTTCTTC.

The CDR3 nucleotides are TGTGCCAGCAGCCAAGGCGGCAATCAGCCCCAGCATTTT. Its protein is CASSQGGNQPQHF. This chain uses TRBV14 with TRBJ1-5; D gene ambiguous. The V gene's germline CDR1 is SGHDN and CDR2 FVKESK. This CDR3 contains 13 residues. The V end was cut by 1 base, the J end by 2 bases, with 3 bases between.

The chain couples TRBV21-1 to TRBJ2-5; TRBD1, the table's D call, was not compared with the DNA. TRBV21-1 is listed as a pseudogene. The CDR3 length is 14 residues. CDR3 loop: CASSSVTGEETQYF. CDR3 sequence (DNA): TGTGCCAGCAGCTCCGTGACAGGTGAAGAGACCCAGTACTTC.

The V and J genes are TRBV14 and TRBJ1-4; a possible D gene is TRBD1 (5 bases). CDR3 length: 15 amino acids. Trimming removed 2 bases at V and 4 bases at J, with 11 bases between. Germline V CDR1 and CDR2: SGHDN, FVKESK. CDR3: CASSQRGDGNEKLFF. CDR3 bases: TGTGCCAGCAGCCAAAGGGGTGATGGTAATGAAAAACTGTTTTTT.

This rearrangement joins TRBV11-2 to TRBJ2-1; 9 bases match TRBD2. The V gene end was trimmed by 0 bases and the J gene end by 9 bases; junction bases not matched to a gene: 6. The CDR3 covers 15 residues. CDR1 and CDR2 (germline): SGHAT, FQNNGV. The CDR3 here is CASSLDGLAFGEQFF. The CDR3 coding sequence is TGTGCCAGCAGCTTAGACGGACTAGCGTTTGGTGAGCAGTTCTTC.

This clone was counted between two and nine times. This chain connects TRBV10-3 to TRBJ2-7; D is possibly TRBD2 (6 bases). Germline loops: CDR1 ENHRY, CDR2 SYGVKD. The length of the CDR3 is 12 residues. Trimming stripped 10 bases from V and 4 bases from J, with 14 bases between. The chain's CDR3 is CASPSGLYEQYV. CDR3 DNA: TGTGCCAGCCCGTCAGGACTATACGAGCAGTACGTC.

The sample holds many counts of this clone. The CDR3 coding sequence is TGTGCCAGCAGTTTACAAGGGACTGCAGATACGCAGTATTTT. Translated: CASSLQGTADTQYF. The chain combines TRBV28 with TRBJ2-3; TRBD2 might be the D (6 bases). Trimming cost V 2 bases and J 4 bases, with 10 bases left between them. Germline assignment: CDR1 MDHEN and CDR2 SYDVKM. CDR3 length equals 14 residues.

J is TRBJ2-5 and V is TRBV5-1, with 10 positions matching TRBD1. Germline V CDR1 and CDR2: SGHRS, YFSETQ. The CDR3 is made up of 16 amino acids. V dropped 2 bases and J dropped 2; count of bases not matched to a gene: 6. This CDR3 is CASSFVGTGAQETQYF. DNA of the CDR3: TGCGCCAGCAGCTTCGTCGGGACAGGGGCACAAGAGACCCAGTACTTC.

The chain uses TRBV2 and TRBJ2-1; TRBD1 agrees at 7 bases. Looked up from germline, CDR1 is SNHLY and CDR2 is FYNNEI. The ends lost 8 bases at V and 6 bases at J; junction bases unmatched: 7. The CDR3 consists of 13 residues. DNA for the CDR3: TGTGCCAGCCCGGGACAGATCGCCAATGAGCAGTTCTTC. Translating gives CASPGQIANEQFF.

A word on this clone: Other nucleotide sequences from this sample produce the same CDR3. The chain carries TRBV29-1 and TRBJ1-4; D possibly corresponds to TRBD1 (5 bases). The ends were cut back, 5 bases at V and 2 bases at J, with 9 bases in the middle. Germline CDR1 and CDR2: SQVTM and ANQGSEA. This CDR3 is built from 13 residues. The CDR3 sequence: CSVRRGTNEKLFF. CDR3 nucleotides: TGCAGCGTTAGAAGGGGTACTAATGAAAAACTGTTTTTT.

CDR3 DNA sequence: TGTGCCAGCAGAACGCTCGGGACAGACACTGAAGCTTTCTTT. Protein: CASRTLGTDTEAFF. This rearrangement joins TRBV27 to TRBJ1-1; 7 positions match TRBD1. Germline CDR1 is MNHEY and CDR2 is SMNVEV (reference sequence). V shed 6 bases and J 3 bases; nucleotides not matched to a gene: 7. The CDR3 has 14 amino acids.

V usage is TRBV5-6 and J usage is TRBJ1-3; the match to TRBD1 covers 7 bases. CDR1 is SGHDT, CDR2 YYEEEE, per germline. The CDR3 loop spans 13 amino acids. V was clipped by 10 bases and J by 7 bases; unmatched bases: 11. The CDR3, as DNA: TGTGCCGTGGGACAGTCTCGGGGGAACACCATATATTTT. It translates to CAVGQSRGNTIYF.